This TCR beta chain was observed in a study of cytotoxic CD8 clonotypes in ibrutinib-treated CLL (dated by TCRdb to about 2021). As for the study more broadly: The cohort had 11 relapsed/refractory and 15 treatment-naive patients; roughly 18 were IGHV unmutated. Responses were partial in around 25 patients and complete in 2; after median about 68 months follow-up, about 14 stayed in remission and 12 progressed. Every remission and progressive disease sample was obtained while ibrutinib was still being received by the patients. Cryopreserved peripheral blood mononuclear cells were collected before treatment, at response, and at either disease progression or sustained remission. Of the roughly 86 people in the trial, approximately 24 had longitudinal samples available. An average of about 250,000 productive templates and 94,082 productive rearrangements was obtained per sample. Response samples were taken after a median of approximately a year on treatment, ranging from about 6 to 40 months.

About this clone: Its antigen is still unknown. No per-base quality is available; no much larger clone lies one base away.

Inclusive of the bounding cysteine and phenylalanine, the CDR3 is 16 residues long. CDR3 DNA is the only sequence kept; it has 48 bases, read in frame from the first base. The germline V gene (reference sequence) provides CDR1 LNHDA and CDR2 SQIVND. V is pared back by 3 bases and J by 5 bases, with 19 bases lying between the germline termini. A MiSeq instrument was used for deep resolution sequencing, which targeted depths ranging from 1 in 1 million up to 1 in 200,000 T cells, with coverage averaging 10x for each clonotype. The immunoSEQ hsTCRB Kit was used to generate TCR beta libraries. On the study's bioinformatics: Data were analyzed with ImmunoSEQ Data Assistant and ImmunoSEQ Analyzer, with V, D and J genes assigned per IMGT definitions. Clonality, which ranges from 0 to 1, was calculated by subtracting the normalized Shannon entropy of productive rearrangement frequencies from one. Public clonotype analysis was restricted to overrepresented clonotypes comprising at least 0.05% of each patient's repertoire. Some 13 age-matched healthy donor repertoires from immuneACCESS served as clonality controls. TCRdb holds this immuneACCESS table with in-frame rearrangements only. Some clones are missing; in checked studies, unresolved V genes explain under half, and the rest has no known cause. From that table come the V and J calls and clone size; the DNA was used to work out D and trimming. The sample table holds roughly 180,000 clones, of which approximately 80% were seen once. About 4.5% of the sample goes to the ten largest clones.

Per the publication, the time point label means: 24 months on ibrutinib. For TCR beta library preparation, approximately 1.8 micrograms of genomic DNA was extracted from cryopreserved PBMCs. Longitudinal blood samples from CLL patients on ibrutinib monotherapy underwent high-throughput TCR beta sequencing. The patients took part in an open-label, single-center phase 2 trial of ibrutinib monotherapy. Overall study results and their limits: An increase in clonality was observed at ibrutinib response, with clonality remaining stable during sustained remission and falling back toward baseline at progression. Sustained-remission and progressing patients did not have matched sampling times, and lymph node repertoires were not examined. At baseline, clonality was higher than in age-matched healthy donors and showed a strong correlation with circulating CD8+ T-cell counts. Public clonotypes were found to be uncommon and were observed to contract or remain stable during treatment; the increase in clonality was shown to reflect expansion of private clonotypes at ibrutinib response.

This sample comprised PBMCs, obtained after 24 months of ibrutinib treatment. Rearrangement joined TRBV19 to TRBJ2-5, with the D segment identity uncertain. The receptor was isolated from a human donor with chronic lymphocytic leukemia. The CDR3 has the sequence CASSIQITDPRETQYF. The DNA sequence is TGTGCCAGTAGTATTCAGATAACTGATCCCCGGGAGACCCAGTACTTC. With the portions outside the CDR3 filled from the reference TRBV19 and TRBJ2-5 genes, the complete variable region becomes DGGITQSPKYLFRKEGQNVTLSCEQNLNHDAMYWYRQDPGQGLRLIYYSQIVNDFQKGDIAEGYSVSREKKESFPLTVTSAQKNPTAFYLCASSIQITDPRETQYFGPGTRLLVL.